This T cell receptor beta chain was identified in a study of beta chain features in type 1 diabetes. Study results and caveats: Shortening that was moderate but significant affected the TCRB CDR3s of Type 1 diabetes patients in all four CD4+ subsets. The VDJ junctions of type 1 diabetes patients carried fewer insertions and more deletions. HLA effects on TCRB rearrangement stayed unresolved here.

Expressed TCRB transcripts were sequenced because the entire RNA isolate underwent reverse transcription. Method: immunoSEQ multiplex PCR; TCRdb's copy keeps in-frame clones and lacks some. The sample includes a few hundred thousand clones, 8% to 10% of them seen just once. This clone was detected only a few times. Its antigen is undetermined. Trimming stripped 8 bases from V and 2 bases from J, with 12 bases between. Germline V gene sequence: CDR1 SQVTM, CDR2 ANQGSEA. This CDR3 is built from 12 residues. Donors contributed one heparinised blood draw apiece, averaging about 110 mL. Central memory, naive, regulatory and stem cell-like memory CD4+ cells were sorted by CD45RO/CCR7/CD25/CD127/CD95/CD27.

The genes are TRBV29-1 and TRBJ2-5; possible D gene TRBD1, 5 bases. The sequence was collected from a man aged 30 to 39 with type 1 diabetes. Material: central memory CD4+ T cells from blood. CDR3 loop: CSTRQGQETQYF. As DNA, the CDR3 is TGCAGCACTCGTCAGGGTCAAGAGACCCAGTACTTC. Filled out from reference TRBV29-1 and TRBJ2-5, the complete variable domain reads SAVISQKPSRDICQRGTSLTIQCQVDSQVTMMFWYRQQPGQSLTLIATANQGSEATYESGFVIDKFPISRPNLTFSTLTVSNMSPEDSSIYLCSTRQGQETQYFGPGTRLLVL.